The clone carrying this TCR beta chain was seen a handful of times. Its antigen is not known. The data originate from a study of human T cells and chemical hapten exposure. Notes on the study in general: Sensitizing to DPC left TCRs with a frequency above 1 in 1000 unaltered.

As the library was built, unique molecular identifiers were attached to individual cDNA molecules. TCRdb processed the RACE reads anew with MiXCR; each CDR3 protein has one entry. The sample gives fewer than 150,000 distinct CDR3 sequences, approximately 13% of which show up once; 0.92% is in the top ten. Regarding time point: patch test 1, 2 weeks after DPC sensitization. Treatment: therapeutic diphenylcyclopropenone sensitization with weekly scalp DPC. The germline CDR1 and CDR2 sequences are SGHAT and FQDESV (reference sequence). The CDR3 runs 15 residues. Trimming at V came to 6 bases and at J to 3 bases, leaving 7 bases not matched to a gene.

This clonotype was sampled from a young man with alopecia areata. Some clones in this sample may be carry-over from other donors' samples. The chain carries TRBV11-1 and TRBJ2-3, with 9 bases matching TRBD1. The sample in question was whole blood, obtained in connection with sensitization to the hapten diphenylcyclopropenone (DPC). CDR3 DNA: TGTGCCAGCAGGAACAGGGGGCTCTTAACAGATACGCAGTATTTT. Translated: CASRNRGLLTDTQYF.